This TCR beta chain was retrieved from a study of cytomegalovirus exposure and HLA in healthy donors. PCR employed 60 Vbeta and 13 Jbeta primers. TCRdb keeps only in-frame clones here, not all; method: immunoSEQ multiplex PCR. The sample lists roughly 120,000 clones, 9% to 10% occurring once. Only a few counts were recorded for this clone. Its antigen is still unknown. General study results and limits: Cytomegalovirus status was reportedly diagnosed by the classifier with high sensitivity and specificity. CMV serostatus was the only immune exposure information that was available.

CDR1 and CDR2 from the germline V gene are LNHDA and SQIVND (reference sequence). Trimming shortened V by 3 bases and J by 0 bases, and 12 bases separated the two germline ends. The CDR3 spans 15 residues. This receptor was obtained from a young man in good health and CMV-seronegative. Source material: PBMCs. The J gene is TRBJ2-7, the V gene TRBV19; tentatively, D is TRBD1 (7 bases). CDR3 nucleotides: TGTGCCAGTAGTATGAGCAGGGGGGCCTCCTACGAGCAGTACTTC. Its protein product is CASSMSRGASYEQYF. Combining the CDR3 with reference TRBV19 and TRBJ2-7 gives the whole variable domain DGGITQSPKYLFRKEGQNVTLSCEQNLNHDAMYWYRQDPGQGLRLIYYSQIVNDFQKGDIAEGYSVSREKKESFPLTVTSAQKNPTAFYLCASSMSRGASYEQYFGPGTRLTVT.